The 24 T cell receptor beta chains in this list originate from one sample, sequenced in a study of blood T cells in healthy people across ages. Primers used in a second PCR of about 6 to 11 cycles were a sample-barcoded 5' primer and a J-beta primer mix. TCRdb itself ran the 5' RACE reads through MiXCR, one entry per CDR3 protein. The data show about 1.4 million distinct CDR3 sequences, approximately 63% seen once. The sample comprised blood. All receptors come from a man aged 18 to 30 in good health.

On this clonotype itself: Germline and junction disagree at one end, which may indicate a read error. This chain joins TRBV4-2 and TRBJ2-2, with 7 bases identical to TRBD2. The CDR3 loop spans 18 amino acids. Germline lookup yields CDR1 LGHNA and CDR2 YNFKEQ. The DNA for the CDR3 is TGTGCCAGCAGCCCTCGGAAGTCAGCGGGAATTAACACCGGGAAGCTGTTTTTT. It is translated as CASSPRKSAGINTGKLFF.

This clonotype has a single count. This sequence joins TRBV4-3 and TRBJ1-4; D possibly corresponds to TRBD1 (5 bases). Germline CDR1 is LGHNA and CDR2 is YSLEER. The CDR3 consists of 13 residues. Trimming stripped 4 bases from V and 12 bases from J, with 15 bases between. This CDR3 reads CASSPKGTGELFF. In DNA, the CDR3 is TGCGCCAGCAGCCCAAAAGGAACAGGTGAACTGTTTTTT.

This chain joins TRBV6-5 and TRBJ1-1; D is unclear. V shed 2 bases and J shed 0 bases, with 7 bases lying between them. Germline V gives CDR1 MNHEY, CDR2 SVGAGI. The CDR3 is 14 amino acids. As DNA, the CDR3 is TGTGCCAGCAGTTACGATCAGATGAACACTGAAGCTTTCTTT. Amino acids: CASSYDQMNTEAFF.

The chain has TRBV15 and TRBJ1-1, with 7 bases fitting TRBD1. V dropped 5 bases and J dropped 5; count of bases not matched to a gene: 11. In germline, CDR1 is LNHNV, CDR2 YYDKDF (reference sequence). CDR3 length equals 15 residues. The CDR3 loop reads CATSAGTAVRTEAFF. In DNA, the CDR3 is TGTGCCACCAGCGCCGGGACAGCCGTTCGAACTGAAGCTTTCTTT.

J is TRBJ2-3 and V is TRBV20-1, with D possibly TRBD1 on 5 matching bases. Trimming pared 5 bases from V and 1 base from J, leaving 13 bases between. CDR3 length: 14 amino acids. Germline V gene sequence: CDR1 DFQATT, CDR2 SNEGSKA (reference sequence). The CDR3 here is CSAWKGLGTDTQYF. The CDR3 nucleotides read TGCAGTGCTTGGAAGGGGTTGGGCACAGATACGCAGTATTTT.

The chain has TRBV12-3 or TRBV12-4 and TRBJ1-2; D remains ambiguous. Trimming left V 4 bases short and J 4 bases short, with 13 bases between. There are 14 residues in the CDR3. CDR3 loop: CASSSSVGAYGYTF. DNA of the CDR3: TGTGCCAGCAGTTCGTCCGTGGGTGCCTATGGCTACACCTTC.

The V and J genes are TRBV6-5 and TRBJ2-5; 9 bases map to TRBD1. V lost 6 bases and J lost 5; bases outside the gene matches: 10. The germline V gene has CDR1 MNHEY and CDR2 SVGAGI. The CDR3 length is 15 residues. As DNA, the CDR3 is TGTGCCAGCAGGCGGAACAGGGGGCGAGGGGAGACCCAGTACTTC. Its translation is CASRRNRGRGETQYF.

This clonotype was picked up a small number of times. This chain joins TRBV7-2 and TRBJ2-1; TRBD1 matches at 7 bases. After removal of 5 bases from V and 6 bases from J, the junction contained 10 bases not matched to a gene. This CDR3 is 15 amino acids long. CDR1 and CDR2 (germline): SGHTA, FQGNSA. The CDR3 sequence is CASSDTGQSSNEQFF. DNA for the CDR3: TGTGCCAGCAGCGATACGGGACAGTCATCCAATGAGCAGTTCTTC. Looking up the rest from reference TRBV7-2 and TRBJ2-1 gives the full variable domain: GAGVSQSPSNKVTEKGKDVELRCDPISGHTALYWYRQSLGQGLEFLIYFQGNSAPDKSGLPSDRFSAERTGGSVSTLTIQRTQQEDSAVYLCASSDTGQSSNEQFFGPGTRLTVL.

The CDR3 here is CASSHIVPDTQYF. The CDR3 DNA reads as TGTGCCAGCAGCCACATAGTGCCAGATACGCAGTATTTT. V is TRBV6-1 and J is TRBJ2-3, with D unclear. The CDR3 runs 13 residues. The germline CDR1 and CDR2 sequences are MNHNS and SASEGT. The germline V and J ends were trimmed by 6 bases and 4 bases, with 11 bases remaining between them.

The V call is TRBV12-3 or TRBV12-4, the J call TRBJ2-4; D may be TRBD2 (5 bases). This CDR3 region has 13 residues. V was clipped by 1 base and J by 11 bases, with 12 bases between them. The CDR3 here is CASSLVEWGVQYF. Written as DNA, the CDR3 is TGTGCCAGCAGTTTAGTAGAGTGGGGAGTTCAGTACTTC.

The chain links TRBV7-9 to TRBJ2-5; D could derive from TRBD1 or TRBD2 (5 bases each). The CDR3 totals 15 residues. V gave up 2 bases and J gave up 11 bases, with 21 bases separating them. Germline CDR1 and CDR2: SEHNR and FQNEAQ (reference sequence). The CDR3 nucleotides are TGTGCCAGCAGCTTAAGGGGAGCTGCGGATAATGAGCAGTACTTC. It is translated as CASSLRGAADNEQYF.

The table lists this clonotype with a few counts. This chain links TRBV29-1 with TRBJ1-1; D is undetermined. CDR3 length: 13 residues. CDR1 is SQVTM, CDR2 ANQGSEA, per germline. Trimming took off 3 bases at V and 4 bases at J, with 12 bases between the two ends. The CDR3 here is CSVDVGGGTEAFF. CDR3 DNA: TGCAGCGTTGACGTCGGAGGAGGCACTGAAGCTTTCTTT.

The chain combines TRBV7-9 with TRBJ1-2; D gene ambiguous. V was cut by 0 bases and J by 6 bases, with 5 bases left in between. The length of the CDR3 is 12 residues. In germline, CDR1 is SEHNR, CDR2 FQNEAQ (reference sequence). The CDR3 DNA reads TGTGCCAGCAGCTTAGCGGCGAATGGCTACACCTTC. Translated: CASSLAANGYTF.

V gene TRBV6-5 combines with J gene TRBJ1-1; TRBD1 is a possible D gene (6 bases). Germline values: CDR1 MNHEY, CDR2 SVGAGI. CDR3 size: 17 residues. The V end lost 0 bases, the J end lost 0 bases, and 14 bases lay between the germline ends. As DNA, the CDR3 is TGTGCCAGCAGTTACTCGATTGGGGGGCGCGTGAACACTGAAGCTTTCTTT. This sequence encodes CASSYSIGGRVNTEAFF.

This clonotype was seen a handful of times. This chain links TRBV29-1 with TRBJ2-3; D is possibly TRBD2 (5 bases). Germline V gene data show CDR1 as SQVTM and CDR2 as ANQGSEA. The CDR3 has 17 residues. Trimming left V 3 bases short and J 2 bases short, with 21 bases between. CDR3 bases: TGCAGCGTTGAGGGATGGAAAGCCACCCTAGCCACAGATACGCAGTATTTT. It is translated as CSVEGWKATLATDTQYF.

The J gene is TRBJ2-7, the V gene TRBV27; 11 bases map to TRBD2. The CDR3 contains 14 residues. The V gene end was trimmed by 6 bases and the J gene end by 3 bases; junction bases not matched to a gene: 4. CDR1 MNHEY and CDR2 SMNVEV come from the germline V gene (reference sequence). Written as DNA, the CDR3 is TGTGCCAGCAGGACGGGACTAGCGGACTACGAGCAGTACTTC. It is translated as CASRTGLADYEQYF.

This chain links TRBV7-6 with TRBJ2-2, with 8 bases identical to TRBD2. Germline-derived CDR1 and CDR2 are SGHVS and FNYEAQ. V lost 5 bases, J lost 2 bases, and 13 bases stayed unmatched. This CDR3 is 18 amino acids long. CDR3 bases: TGTGCCAGCAGCACCCGAACCGGGGGGGCTTTTAACACCGGGGAGCTGTTTTTT. This translates into CASSTRTGGAFNTGELFF.

The genes are TRBV12-3 or TRBV12-4 and TRBJ1-2, with 8 bases lining up with TRBD1. V trimming: 5 bases; J trimming: 0 bases; junction bases outside the gene matches: 5. CDR3 length equals 15 residues. The CDR3 DNA reads TGTGCCAGCAGTAAGGACAGGGCGCCTAACTATGGCTACACCTTC. This codes for CASSKDRAPNYGYTF.

CDR3 amino acids: CSAGSGSRSYNEQFF. For the CDR3, the DNA is TGCAGTGCGGGTAGCGGGAGCCGTTCCTACAATGAGCAGTTCTTC. The V gene is TRBV20-1, the J gene TRBJ2-1; 9 bases fit TRBD2. The J segment lost 1 base and the V segment lost 6 bases, leaving 7 bases of the junction unmatched. The CDR3 length is 15 residues. In germline, CDR1 is DFQATT, CDR2 SNEGSKA (reference sequence).

The chain recombines TRBV2 with TRBJ2-1; D is ambiguous. Germline values: CDR1 SNHLY, CDR2 FYNNEI. The CDR3 totals 13 residues. Trimming stripped 4 bases from V and 6 bases from J, with 10 bases between. The CDR3 spells CASSALVRNEQFF. The CDR3, as DNA: TGTGCCAGCAGTGCCCTAGTGCGCAATGAGCAGTTCTTC.

As DNA, the CDR3 is TGTGCCAGCAGTTTATTCCGGGCGAACACCGGGGAGCTGTTTTTT. Translating gives CASSLFRANTGELFF. The rearrangement links TRBV28 to TRBJ2-2; D is unclear. V dropped 1 base and J dropped 0 bases, with 6 bases sitting between them. The CDR3 runs 15 residues. The germline V gene has CDR1 MDHEN and CDR2 SYDVKM.

The chain employs TRBV4-1 and TRBJ2-1, with 9 bases aligning to TRBD2. V gave up 3 bases and J gave up 7 bases; unmatched junction bases: 13. Per the germline V gene, CDR1 is MGHRA and CDR2 is YSYEKL. The CDR3 totals 17 residues. The CDR3 is CASSQDRLAGFRNEQFF. CDR3 bases: TGCGCCAGCAGCCAGGACCGCCTAGCGGGGTTTAGGAATGAGCAGTTCTTC.

J is TRBJ2-1 and V is TRBV2, with 9 bases identical to TRBD2. Germline CDR1 is SNHLY and CDR2 is FYNNEI. The CDR3 loop spans 14 amino acids. The V and J ends lost 7 bases and 2 bases, in that order; junction bases with no gene match: 3. The CDR3 here is CASKRLAAYNEQFF. The CDR3 DNA reads as TGTGCCAGCAAGCGACTAGCGGCCTACAATGAGCAGTTCTTC.

The chain links TRBV4-1 to TRBJ2-1; the D gene could be TRBD1 or TRBD2 (5 bases each). The CDR3 runs 15 residues. V was trimmed by 2 bases and J by 8 bases, leaving 16 bases between them. In germline, CDR1 is MGHRA, CDR2 YSYEKL. CDR3 coding DNA: TGCGCCAGCAGCCAAATGGGGGTCATGATGGATGAGCAGTTCTTC. This gives the protein CASSQMGVMMDEQFF.